Each of the 10 T cell receptor beta chains below was sequenced from the same sample in a study of response to subunit inactivated influenza vaccine. TCRdb reanalysed the RT-PCR reads using MiXCR and keeps one entry per CDR3 protein. The sample has hundreds of thousands of distinct CDR3 sequences, less than 15% seen once; the top ten hold about 7.6%. This material consisted of PBMCs from blood, taken around 14 days before vaccination. The receptors stem from a man aged 50 to 59 who received an inactivated influenza vaccine.

This clonotype was seen a few times. This chain uses TRBV4-3 with TRBJ1-1; 9 nucleotides line up with TRBD1. Germline loops: CDR1 LGHNA, CDR2 YSLEER. The J segment lost 2 bases and the V segment lost 6 bases, leaving 16 bases of the junction unmatched. CDR3 length: 18 residues. The CDR3 loop is CASSLRAGTGTGNTEAFF. CDR3 nucleotides: TGCGCCAGCAGTCTCCGGGCCGGGACAGGGACGGGCAACACTGAAGCTTTCTTT.

This clonotype was observed at least ten times. The CDR3: CASSRTGGNSPLHF. The CDR3 nucleotides are TGTGCCAGCAGCCGCACAGGGGGGAATTCACCCCTCCACTTT. This chain links TRBV4-2 with TRBJ1-6; 8 nucleotides align to TRBD1. CDR3 size: 14 residues. V trimming: 4 bases; J trimming: 7 bases; junction bases outside the gene matches: 3. CDR1 and CDR2 from the germline V gene are LGHNA and YNFKEQ.

A few counts support this clonotype. The rearrangement links TRBV28 to TRBJ2-5; 11 bases are shared with TRBD2. The CDR3 covers 16 residues. Germline values: CDR1 MDHEN, CDR2 SYDVKM. After removal of 5 bases from V and 2 bases from J, the junction contained 7 bases not matched to a gene. The CDR3 is CASSPATSGIQETQYF. Here the CDR3 DNA reads TGTGCCAGCAGTCCAGCGACTAGCGGGATTCAAGAGACCCAGTACTTC. Full variable domain (rest looked up from reference TRBV28 and TRBJ2-5): DVKVTQSSRYLVKRTGEKVFLECVQDMDHENMFWYRQDPGLGLRLIYFSYDVKMKEKGDIPEGYSVSREKKERFSLILESASTNQTSMYLCASSPATSGIQETQYFGPGTRLLVL.

This chain uses TRBV20-1 with TRBJ1-1; D gene uncertain. The CDR3 spans 15 residues. The germline V gene encodes CDR1 DFQATT and CDR2 SNEGSKA (reference sequence). V was cut by 4 bases and J by 0 bases, with 15 bases left in between. The CDR3, as DNA: TGCAGTGCTATTAACCGAGCTTATATGAACACTGAAGCTTTCTTT. It translates to CSAINRAYMNTEAFF.

V gene TRBV24-1 combines with J gene TRBJ2-3; D is undetermined. This CDR3 has 14 amino acids. Trimming left V 8 bases short and J 0 bases short, with 11 bases between. CDR1 is KGHDR, CDR2 SFDVKD, per germline. For the CDR3, the DNA is TGTGCCACCAATCAATTACCTAGCACAGATACGCAGTATTTT. Translated, it gives CATNQLPSTDTQYF.

The chain links TRBV4-3 to TRBJ2-1, with TRBD2 matching over 11 bases. The CDR3 consists of 17 residues. Germline-derived CDR1 and CDR2 are LGHNA and YSLEER. J was trimmed by 2 bases and V by 0 bases; bases with no gene match: 3. CDR3 coding DNA: TGCGCCAGCAGCCAAGAGTCTAGCGGGGGGACCTACAATGAGCAGTTCTTC. Translation: CASSQESSGGTYNEQFF.

This clonotype was seen only a few times. A read error may produce the germline difference seen at one junction end. The chain recombines TRBV5-1 with TRBJ1-4; TRBD1 agrees at 8 bases. This CDR3 comprises 13 residues. Germline loops: CDR1 SGHRS, CDR2 YFSETQ. The CDR3 DNA follows: TGCGCCAGCAGCTCGGGGTCAGGGGGCCCTGGAGTTTTT. Protein sequence: CASSSGSGGPGVF. The variable domain in full, completed from reference TRBV5-1 and TRBJ1-4, reads KAGVTQTPRYLIKTRGQQVTLSCSPISGHRSVSWYQQTPGQGLQFLFEYFSETQRNKGNFPGRFSGRQFSNSRSEMNVSTLELGDSALYLCASSSGSGGPGVFGSGTQLSVL.

The chain recombines TRBV20-1 with TRBJ2-1, with 9 nucleotides matching TRBD1. V trimming: 5 bases; J trimming: 8 bases; junction bases outside the gene matches: 7. CDR3 length: 13 amino acids. Germline V CDR1 and CDR2: DFQATT, SNEGSKA (reference sequence). CDR3: CSAERGDRDEQFF. CDR3 DNA sequence: TGCAGTGCTGAGAGGGGGGACAGGGATGAGCAGTTCTTC.

This clonotype was seen a few times. The CDR3 region is CSVEGTSGIRGELFF. Written as DNA, the CDR3 is TGCAGCGTTGAAGGGACTAGCGGGATCCGCGGGGAGCTGTTTTTT. The rearrangement joins TRBV29-1 to TRBJ2-2, with 12 bases identical to TRBD2. This CDR3 is 15 amino acids long. The germline gives CDR1 SQVTM, CDR2 ANQGSEA. The V segment lost 1 base and the J segment 7 bases; nucleotides outside the gene matches: 4.

A few counts support this clonotype. The rearrangement joins TRBV20-1 to TRBJ2-7; 7 bases agree with TRBD2. Trimming at V came to 1 base and at J to 3 bases, leaving 3 bases not matched to a gene. The CDR3 totals 13 residues. Germline loops: CDR1 DFQATT, CDR2 SNEGSKA (reference sequence). DNA for the CDR3: TGCAGTGCTAGAGGGGCTAGCGGCTACGAGCAGTACTTC. It is translated as CSARGASGYEQYF.